The present T cell receptor (beta chain) was sequenced within a study of early T cells in non-severe SARS-CoV-2 infection (dated by TCRdb to 2020 to 2023). At the level of the whole study: Because TCR sequencing was done on bulk RNA from unsorted whole blood, the alpha and beta chains could not be paired.

The library was obtained by 5' RACE. TCRdb lists the instrument as NextSeq 500. Unique molecular identifiers were attached to individual cDNA molecules in the TCR library protocol so that sequencing error and PCR bias could be corrected. Sequencing covered both TCR alpha and beta chains, and within each sample the abundances of alpha and beta sequences were tightly co-correlated. Per the source publication's procedure: Decombinator V4 was used to annotate TCR sequences for V gene, J gene and CDR3. TCRs were defined as expanded if a significant change between any two time points was detected under a Poisson model with p below 0.0001. TCR abundances were normalised to the total number of TCRs sequenced in each sample and reported as counts per million. TRAV1-2 paired with TRAJ12, TRAJ20 or TRAJ33 defined MAIT TCRs, while TRAV10 paired with TRAJ18 defined iNKT TCRs. VDJdb, accessed 1 November 2021, was searched for CMV, EBV and SARS-CoV-2 annotated TCRs, with TCRs annotated for multiple antigens excluded. TCRdb trimmed the raw reads at Q25, called clones with MiXCR and kept productive beta chains. Each record represents a unique CDR3 protein, reported with the most common genes and DNA among its rows. TCRdb's processing, not the authors' own work, is the source of the V and J calls. For this sample there are some 29,000 distinct CDR3 sequences; 5% to 6.5% appear just once. Of the sample, roughly 4% is held by the ten largest clones.

On this clonotype itself: What this receptor recognizes is not known. Base-call qualities are not available, and no considerably larger clone is one nucleotide away.

The paper as a whole reports these results and caveats: Matching against VDJdb was skewed toward anti-spike CD8 responses, likely underestimated virus-specific expansions, and missed private and CD4 specificities.

The study was a case-control design nested within a healthcare worker cohort in London, UK, with weekly nasopharyngeal swab PCR tests and blood sampling. Between 23 and 31 March 2020, the week of the UK lockdown, healthcare workers were enrolled and then followed up weekly for as long as 16 weeks. The germline ends are 20 bases apart after V is trimmed by 6 bases and J by 0 bases. The CDR3 runs 17 residues from the cysteine to the phenylalanine. The DNA shown is the 51-base CDR3, in frame from base 1. This chain joins TRBV12-3 or TRBV12-4 to TRBJ1-2, with TRBD1 as a weak D call on 5 bases. This clonotype originated in an adult who was a healthcare worker with PCR-confirmed SARS-CoV-2 infection or an uninfected control (not recorded which). The sequenced sample was whole blood. The CDR3 reads CASSRALRDGANYGYTF. The DNA reads as follows: TGTGCCAGCAGCCGAGCTCTACGGGACGGAGCTAACTATGGCTACACCTTC.